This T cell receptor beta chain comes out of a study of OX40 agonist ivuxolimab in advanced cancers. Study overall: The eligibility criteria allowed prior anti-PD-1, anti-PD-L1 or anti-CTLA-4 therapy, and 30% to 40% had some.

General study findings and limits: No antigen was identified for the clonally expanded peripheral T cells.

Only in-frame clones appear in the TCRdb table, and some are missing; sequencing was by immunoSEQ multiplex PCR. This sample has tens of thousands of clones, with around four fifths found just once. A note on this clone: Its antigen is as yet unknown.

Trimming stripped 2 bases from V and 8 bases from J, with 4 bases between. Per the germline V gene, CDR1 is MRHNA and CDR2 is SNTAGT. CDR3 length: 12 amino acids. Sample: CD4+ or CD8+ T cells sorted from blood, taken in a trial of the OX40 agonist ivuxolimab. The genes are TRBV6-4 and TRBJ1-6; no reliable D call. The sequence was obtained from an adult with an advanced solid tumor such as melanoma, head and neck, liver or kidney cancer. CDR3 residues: CASSDGDSPLHF. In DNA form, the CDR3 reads TGTGCCAGCAGTGACGGGGATTCACCCCTCCACTTT.